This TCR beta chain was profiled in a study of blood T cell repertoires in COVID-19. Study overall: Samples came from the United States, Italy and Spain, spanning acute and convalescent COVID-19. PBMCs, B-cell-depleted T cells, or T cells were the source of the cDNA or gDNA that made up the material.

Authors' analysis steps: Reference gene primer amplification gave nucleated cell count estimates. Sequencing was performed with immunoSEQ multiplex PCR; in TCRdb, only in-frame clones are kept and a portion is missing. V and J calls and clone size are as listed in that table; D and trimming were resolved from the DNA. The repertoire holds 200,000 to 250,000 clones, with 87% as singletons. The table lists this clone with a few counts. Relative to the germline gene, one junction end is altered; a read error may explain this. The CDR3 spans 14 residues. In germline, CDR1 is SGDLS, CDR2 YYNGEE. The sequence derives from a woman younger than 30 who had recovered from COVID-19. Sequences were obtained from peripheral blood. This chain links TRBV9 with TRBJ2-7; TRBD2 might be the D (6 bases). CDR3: CASSVAGSSDEQYF. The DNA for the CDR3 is TGTGCCAGCAGCGTAGCCGGGAGCTCCGACGAGCAGTACTTC.